This T cell receptor (beta chain) originates from a study of T cell responses to AZD1222 COVID-19 vaccine. The V and J ends lost 0 bases and 6 bases respectively, with 16 bases between them. The CDR3 is 15 amino acids. The germline CDR1 and CDR2 sequences are SGHRS and YFSETQ. In regard to this clone: The antigen remains unidentified.

Study-wide results and caveats: CD4 TCRs covered the whole spike, strongest at regions 160-218 and 743-854. When two AZD1222 doses had been given, Spike-specific TCR breadth and depth rose.

Libraries were prepared by immunoSEQ multiplex PCR; TCRdb keeps only in-frame clonotypes and omits some of them. Of 120,000 to 150,000 clones listed, 88% are singletons. This sequence originates from an adult who received the MenACWY meningococcal vaccine as a control. The sequences come from peripheral blood, collected 28 days after the second dose of the MenACWY control vaccine. V usage is TRBV5-1 and J usage is TRBJ2-7; possible D gene TRBD1, 6 bases. For the CDR3, the DNA is TGCGCCAGCAGCTTGGGGCACAGGGCTGGCGGCGAGCAGTACTTC. Amino acids: CASSLGHRAGGEQYF.